A single sample gave rise to the 16 T cell receptor beta chains below, sequenced in a study of regulatory T cells in long-lasting Graves disease. Both iRepertoire HTBI primers and Arm-PCR of CDR3 regions were used to build the TCR beta libraries. TCRdb called the multiplex PCR reads again in MiXCR, with one record for every CDR3 protein. This sample has roughly 430,000 distinct CDR3 sequences; roughly 17% occur once, and the top ten carry roughly 10%. The sample's time point: newly diagnosed GD, antithyroid drugs for less than 3 months. The TCR library was prepared using RNA isolated from PBMCs. The same sample was also used in a study of T cells in Graves' hyperthyroidism and ophthalmopathy.

Sequences were derived from peripheral blood mononuclear cells (PBMCs), sampled at new diagnosis, from a patient treated with antithyroid drugs. The source of these receptors is a woman in her 30s with Graves disease.

This clonotype was seen ten or more times. The chain uses TRBV28 and TRBJ2-3; D is possibly TRBD1 (6 bases). This CDR3 comprises 17 residues. V lost 4 bases, J lost 2 bases, and 19 bases lay in between. CDR1 is MDHEN and CDR2 is SYDVKM in the germline V gene. The CDR3 here is CASSSEQGLGNTDTQYF. The DNA of the CDR3 is TGTGCCAGCAGTTCAGAACAGGGTTTGGGGAACACAGATACGCAGTATTTT.

This clonotype was counted many times. The chain joins TRBV30 to TRBJ1-2; possibly TRBD1 for D (6 bases). CDR1 GTSNPN and CDR2 SVGIG come from the germline V gene (reference sequence). V lost 5 bases and J lost 8, with 15 bases in between. This CDR3 has 12 amino acids. Here the CDR3 reads CAWAINRDGYTF. CDR3 sequence (DNA): TGTGCCTGGGCAATAAACAGGGACGGCTACACCTTC. The full variable domain, completed using reference TRBV30 and TRBJ1-2, is SQTIHQWPATLVQPVGSPLSLECTVEGTSNPNLYWYRQAAGRGLQLLFYSVGIGQISSEVPQNLSASRPQDRQFILSSKKLLLSDSGFYLCAWAINRDGYTFGSGTRLTVV.

Only a few counts were recorded for this clonotype. The gene calls are TRBV12-3 or TRBV12-4 and TRBJ2-2; D tentatively reads TRBD1 or TRBD2 (5 bases each). The CDR3 runs to 14 residues. The V and J ends lost 5 bases and 2 bases respectively, with 9 bases between them. CDR3 sequence: CASSRGSNTGELFF. The DNA for the CDR3 is TGTGCCAGCAGTCGGGGCAGCAACACCGGGGAGCTGTTTTTT.

This clonotype was found many times. V gene TRBV5-1 combines with J gene TRBJ2-7; D perhaps matches TRBD1 (8 bases). There are 13 residues in the CDR3. Trimming took 5 bases from V and 4 from J, leaving 13 bases between them. CDR1 SGHRS and CDR2 YFSETQ come from the germline V gene. The CDR3 region has the DNA TGCGCCAGCAGACTACAGGGGGGGTACGAGCAGTACTTC. Translated: CASRLQGGYEQYF.

The CDR3 DNA reads TGTGCCAGTAGTATCGGACAGGGGGATTGGCCCCAGCATTTT. This gives the protein CASSIGQGDWPQHF. The chain joins TRBV19 to TRBJ1-5, with 10 bases aligning to TRBD1. The CDR3 has 14 residues. After removal of 3 bases from V and 9 bases from J, the junction contained 5 bases not matched to a gene. Germline CDR1 reads LNHDA; CDR2 reads SQIVND (reference sequence).

Worth noting for this clonotype: A junction boundary mismatches the germline segment, possibly from a read error. This chain links TRBV29-1 with TRBJ2-5; 7 positions match TRBD1. The CDR3 contains 12 residues. Germline-derived CDR1 and CDR2 are SQVTM and ANQGSEA. This CDR3 reads CSVEGGRKTQYF. CDR3 DNA sequence: TGCAGCGTAGAAGGGGGCCGCAAGACCCAGTACTTC.

This chain connects TRBV9 to TRBJ1-6; TRBD1 agrees at 10 bases. The CDR3 extends over 19 amino acids. CDR1 is SGDLS, CDR2 YYNGEE, per germline. The V segment lost 4 bases and the J segment 7 bases; nucleotides outside the gene matches: 17. The chain's CDR3 is CASSHPGQGPRSLNSPLHF. In DNA, the CDR3 is TGTGCCAGCAGCCATCCGGGACAGGGGCCGCGGTCCTTGAATTCACCCCTCCACTTT.

The sample holds many counts of this clonotype. V usage is TRBV28 and J usage is TRBJ1-1; unclear D gene. The length of the CDR3 is 10 residues. Germline lookup yields CDR1 MDHEN and CDR2 SYDVKM. The CDR3 spells CGTGSTEAFF. CDR3 bases: TGTGGGACGGGGAGCACTGAAGCTTTCTTT.

In its sample, this clonotype was seen many times. The chain is built from TRBV7-9 and TRBJ2-1; the D is unclear. V shed 1 base and J shed 15 bases, with 13 bases lying between them. The germline V gene has CDR1 SEHNR and CDR2 FQNEAQ (reference sequence). The CDR3 runs to 12 residues. As DNA, the CDR3 is TGTGCCAGCAGCTTAGGTCCCGGCAAGGGGTTCTTC. It codes for CASSLGPGKGFF.

This clonotype was counted many times. This chain uses TRBV11-2 with TRBJ2-3; D is possibly TRBD2 (6 bases). Trimming took 0 bases from V and 2 from J, leaving 9 bases between them. CDR1 is SGHAT and CDR2 is FQNNGV in the germline V gene. The CDR3 is 15 residues long. The CDR3 spells CASSLDGGSTDTQYF. The CDR3 DNA is TGTGCCAGCAGCTTAGATGGAGGGTCCACAGATACGCAGTATTTT.

This clonotype was seen ten or more times. V usage is TRBV13 and J usage is TRBJ2-7; perhaps TRBD2 as D (6 bases). The CDR3 extends over 12 amino acids. Per germline, CDR1 PRHDT and CDR2 FYEKMQ (reference sequence). Trimming shortened V by 5 bases and J by 5 bases, and 10 bases separated the two germline ends. CDR3 in amino acids: CASSQPGDEQYF. The CDR3 DNA reads as TGTGCCAGCAGCCAGCCGGGGGACGAGCAGTACTTC.

In its sample, this clonotype was seen many times. The gene calls are TRBV3-1 and TRBJ2-1; the D gene could be TRBD1 or TRBD2 (5 bases each). CDR1 LGHDT and CDR2 YNNKEL come from the germline V gene (reference sequence). This CDR3 is 14 amino acids long. The ends were cut back, 1 base at V and 7 bases at J, with 11 bases in the middle. CDR3 sequence (DNA): TGTGCCAGCAGCCAAGTTTCCTGGGGGAATGAGCAGTTCTTC. As protein: CASSQVSWGNEQFF.

The V call is TRBV14, the J call TRBJ1-1, with D unclear. The CDR3 is 13 amino acids. V was shortened by 0 bases and J by 3 bases, with 5 bases between the two germline ends. Germline V gene sequence: CDR1 SGHDN, CDR2 FVKESK. DNA for the CDR3: TGTGCCAGCAGCCAAGAGGTAGACACTGAAGCTTTCTTT. This encodes CASSQEVDTEAFF.

The chain uses TRBV19 and TRBJ1-5, with D possibly TRBD1 on 6 matching bases. The CDR3 has 18 amino acids. Germline CDR1 reads LNHDA; CDR2 reads SQIVND (reference sequence). V was shortened by 9 bases and J by 2 bases, with 26 bases between the two germline ends. The CDR3 is CASSLPGAGARRNQPQHF. Here the CDR3 DNA reads TGTGCCAGCAGTCTACCAGGAGCGGGGGCCCGCCGCAATCAGCCCCAGCATTTT.

The genes are TRBV30 and TRBJ2-1, with 12 bases that match TRBD2. V shed 2 bases and J 4 bases; nucleotides not matched to a gene: 3. Germline V gene data show CDR1 as GTSNPN and CDR2 as SVGIG (reference sequence). CDR3 size: 15 residues. The CDR3: CAWSLAGGPYNEQFF. The CDR3 nucleotides read TGTGCCTGGAGTCTAGCGGGAGGGCCGTACAATGAGCAGTTCTTC.

This clonotype was recorded at least ten times. This chain connects TRBV5-8 to TRBJ1-2; the D is unclear. Germline CDR1 and CDR2: SGHTS and YDEGEE. Trimming left V 0 bases short and J 6 bases short, with 9 bases between. The CDR3 spans 13 residues. CDR3 residues: CASSLAGKDGYTF. As DNA, the CDR3 is TGTGCCAGCAGCTTGGCAGGCAAAGATGGCTACACCTTC.